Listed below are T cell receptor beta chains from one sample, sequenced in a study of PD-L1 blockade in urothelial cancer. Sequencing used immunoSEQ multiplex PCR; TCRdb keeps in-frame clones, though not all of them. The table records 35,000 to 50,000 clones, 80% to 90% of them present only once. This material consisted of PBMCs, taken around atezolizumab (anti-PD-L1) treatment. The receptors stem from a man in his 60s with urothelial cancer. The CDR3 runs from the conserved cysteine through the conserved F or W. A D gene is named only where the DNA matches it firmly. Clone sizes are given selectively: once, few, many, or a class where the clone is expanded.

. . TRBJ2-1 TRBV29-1 TGCAGCGTTGAAGATGATGGCCAGGGTCGGTTCTTC CSVEDDGQGRFF
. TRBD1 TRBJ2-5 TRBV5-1 TGCGCCAGCAGCTTACAGGGGGAGGCCGGAGAGACCCAGTACTTC CASSLQGEAGETQYF
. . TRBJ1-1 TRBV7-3 TGTGCCAGCAGCTTGGGGCAGAACACTGAAGCTTTCTTT CASSLGQNTEAFF
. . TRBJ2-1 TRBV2 TGTGCCAGCACCGTGGGGAGCCCGGTGGATGAGCAGTTCTTC CASTVGSPVDEQFF
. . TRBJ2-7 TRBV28 TGTGCCAGCAGTTTATTGTCCAGTAGCAAGCAGTACTTC CASSLLSSSKQYF
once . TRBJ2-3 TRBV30 TGTGCCTGGAGTCCACAGGGTACAGATACGCAGTATTTT CAWSPQGTDTQYF
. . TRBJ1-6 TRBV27 TGTGCCAGCCCGATCAGGCATTCCGGTAATTCACCCCTCCACTTT CASPIRHSGNSPLHF
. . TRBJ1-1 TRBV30 TGTGCCTGGAGTTCAACAGCTACTGAAGCTTTCTTT CAWSSTATEAFF
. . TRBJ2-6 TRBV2 TGTGCCAGCAGTGAAGACGGCGGGCCGAGCTCTGGGGCCAACGTCCTGACTTTC CASSEDGGPSSGANVLTF
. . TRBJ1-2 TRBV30 TGTGCCTGCCCTTATGACCGGGACATCGAACTCTATGGCTACACCTTC CACPYDRDIELYGYTF
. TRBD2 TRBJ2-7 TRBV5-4 TGTGCCAGCAGCTTGATTGGGCTAGCGGGTGAGCAGTACTTC CASSLIGLAGEQYF
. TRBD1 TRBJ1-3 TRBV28 TGTGCCAGCAGTTCACCGACTGACAGGGGGAACACCATATATTTT CASSSPTDRGNTIYF
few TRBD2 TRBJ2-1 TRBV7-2 TGTGCCAGCAGCTTGGGACTAGGATCACTTGAGCAGTTCTTC CASSLGLGSLEQFF
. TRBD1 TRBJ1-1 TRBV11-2 TGTGCCAGCAGCCCGGATTGGGAGACAGGGGGCACTGAAGCTTTCTTT CASSPDWETGGTEAFF
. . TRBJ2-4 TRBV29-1 TGCAGCGCCCTCGGGGTGGAGAACATTCAGTACTTC CSALGVENIQYF
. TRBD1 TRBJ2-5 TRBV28 TGTGCCAGCAGTTTCGGGACAGGGGAGGTAGAGACCCAGTACTTC CASSFGTGEVETQYF
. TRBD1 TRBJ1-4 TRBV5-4 TGTGCCAGCAGCAGGGACAGGGGGGGACGGCCCGAACTGTTTTTT CASSRDRGGRPELFF
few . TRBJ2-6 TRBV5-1 TGCGCCAGCAGCTACTACAGGGATACTGGGGCCAACGTCCTGACTTTC CASSYYRDTGANVLTF
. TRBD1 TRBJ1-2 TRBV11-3 TGTGCCAGCAGCTTAGATCGCGACAGGGACTATGGCTACACCTTC CASSLDRDRDYGYTF
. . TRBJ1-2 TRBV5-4 TGTGCCAGCGGAGTCAGGGAGGGGCTCCGGGGCTACACCTTC CASGVREGLRGYTF
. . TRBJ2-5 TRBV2 TGTGCCAGCACCCCTCCCCCGGGACACCATCAAGAGACCCAGTACTTC CASTPPPGHHQETQYF
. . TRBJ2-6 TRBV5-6 TGTGCCAGCAGCTCCCGCTCTGGGGCCAACGTCCTGACTTTC CASSSRSGANVLTF
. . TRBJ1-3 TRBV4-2 TGTGCCAGCAGCCAAGGGCGGACAGTCTCTGGAAACACCATATATTTT CASSQGRTVSGNTIYF
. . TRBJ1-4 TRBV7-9 TGTGCCAGCAGCGCCAGGACAGATACTAATGAAAAACTGTTTTTT CASSARTDTNEKLFF
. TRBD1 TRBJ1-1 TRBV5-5 TGTGCCAGCAGCTTGGGACAGGGGTCGGGTGAAGCTTTCTTT CASSLGQGSGEAFF
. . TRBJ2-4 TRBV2 TGTGCCAGCAGTGAGGGAGGCGGGATCCATCCCAAAAACATTCAGTACTTC CASSEGGGIHPKNIQYF
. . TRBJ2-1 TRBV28 TGTGCCAGCACCTCTGGGGCTCGGAATGAGCAGTTCTTC CASTSGARNEQFF
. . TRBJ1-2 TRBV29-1 TGCAGCGCGGGGGGGATAAACTATGGCTACACCTTC CSAGGINYGYTF
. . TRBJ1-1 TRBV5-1 TGCGCCAGCAGCTTGGAGGCGGTGAACACTGAAGCTTTCTTT CASSLEAVNTEAFF
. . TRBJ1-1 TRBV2 TGTGCCAGCATCTACAACCTTCGAACAGGAACCGAAGCTTTCTTT CASIYNLRTGTEAFF
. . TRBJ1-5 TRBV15 TGTGCCACCAGCAGAGACCGGACACCCAATCAGCCCCAGCATTTT CATSRDRTPNQPQHF
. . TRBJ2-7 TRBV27 TGTGCCAGCAGTTACGTGGAGACTCTACCCTACGAGCAGTACTTC CASSYVETLPYEQYF
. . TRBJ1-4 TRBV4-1 TGCGCCAGCAGCCAATGGAGGAATGAAAAACTGTTTTTT CASSQWRNEKLFF
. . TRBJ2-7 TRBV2 TGTGCCAGCAGTGTAGGAGGAGAAGGGAAGCAGTACTTC CASSVGGEGKQYF
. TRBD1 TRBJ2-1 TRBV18 TGTGCCAGCTCACCCGGGACAGGGGGCAATGAGCAGTTCTTC CASSPGTGGNEQFF
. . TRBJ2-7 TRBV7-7 TGTGCTAGCAGCTTAGATAGCCAGAACGAGCAGTACTTC CASSLDSQNEQYF
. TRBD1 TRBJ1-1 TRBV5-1 TGCGCCAGCAGCCAGGGGGCGGGGAACACTGAAGCTTTCTTT CASSQGAGNTEAFF
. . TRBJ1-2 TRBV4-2 TGTGCCAGCAGCCAAGCCGACAGCAACTATGGCTACACCTTC CASSQADSNYGYTF
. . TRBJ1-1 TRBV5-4 TGTGCCAGCAGCTTGGTTACATCGAACACTGAAGCTTTCTTT CASSLVTSNTEAFF
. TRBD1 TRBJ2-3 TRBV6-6 TGTGCCAGCAGTTACCCGGGACAGGGCGCAGATACGCAGTATTTT CASSYPGQGADTQYF
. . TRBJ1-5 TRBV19 TGTGCCAGTAGTATACGATCGAGCGGGGGAGGCAATCAGCCCCAGCATTTT CASSIRSSGGGNQPQHF
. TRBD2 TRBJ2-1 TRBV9 TGTGCCAGCAGCGCGAGCGGGGGGCACTACAATGAGCAGTTCTTC CASSASGGHYNEQFF
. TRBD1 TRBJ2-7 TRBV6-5 TGTGCCAGCAGCTCCCGGACAGGAACAGACTACGAGCAGTACTTC CASSSRTGTDYEQYF
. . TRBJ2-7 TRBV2 TGTGCCAGCAGGCGACAGGTTGACGAGCAGTACTTC CASRRQVDEQYF
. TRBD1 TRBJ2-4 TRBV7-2 TGTGCCAGCAGCTCCGGACAGGGAGTAGCCAAAAACATTCAGTACTTC CASSSGQGVAKNIQYF